Following are 18 T cell receptor beta chains from one sample sequenced in a study of T cells in Graves' hyperthyroidism and ophthalmopathy. The CDR3 regions of TCR beta were amplified from RNA transcripts. The HTBI set primed first-round TCR CDR3 RT-PCR. TCRdb ran MiXCR on the multiplex PCR reads and lists one entry per CDR3 protein. Of over 250,000 distinct CDR3 sequences listed, about 25% are singletons. The sequenced material came from blood. The origin of the receptors is a man between 40 and 49 years old with Graves' hyperthyroidism that later progressed to Graves' ophthalmopathy.

V is TRBV7-2 and J is TRBJ2-7, with 7 bases fitting TRBD1. There are 14 residues in the CDR3. Germline loops: CDR1 SGHTA, CDR2 FQGNSA. V gave up 5 bases and J gave up 1 base; unmatched junction bases: 5. The DNA for the CDR3 is TGTGCCAGCAGCCCGGACAGGCCATCCTACGAGCAGTACTTC. This sequence encodes CASSPDRPSYEQYF.

This clonotype was detected ten times or more. The V call is TRBV7-3, the J call TRBJ2-7; D is tentatively TRBD1 or TRBD2 (5 bases each). Germline CDR1 and CDR2: SGHTA and FQGTGA. The CDR3 covers 17 residues. V lost 4 bases, J lost 3 bases, and 22 bases lay in between. CDR3 sequence: CASSYDSGGPPLYEQYF. The CDR3 DNA reads as TGTGCCAGCAGCTATGACTCTGGGGGACCCCCACTCTACGAGCAGTACTTC. Full variable domain (missing parts from reference TRBV7-3 and TRBJ2-7): GAGVSQTPSNKVTEKGKYVELRCDPISGHTALYWYRQSLGQGPEFLIYFQGTGAADDSGLPNDRFFAVRPEGSVSTLKIQRTERGDSAVYLCASSYDSGGPPLYEQYFGPGTRLTVT.

The sample holds many counts of this clonotype. The rearrangement uses TRBV9 and TRBJ1-6, with TRBD1 matching 9 bases. Germline V gene lookup returns CDR1 SGDLS and CDR2 YYNGEE. CDR3 length: 16 residues. The trim removed 4 bases at V and 9 bases at J, leaving 11 bases unmatched. Here the CDR3 reads CASSRDRAVLGSPLHF. Written as DNA, the CDR3 is TGTGCCAGCAGCCGGGACAGGGCCGTCCTAGGTTCACCCCTCCACTTT.

V and J are TRBV5-1 and TRBJ2-7, with 9 bases fitting TRBD1. Trimming removed 3 bases from V and 4 bases from J; junction bases left unmatched: 2. This CDR3 spans 13 amino acids. The germline V gene has CDR1 SGHRS and CDR2 YFSETQ. The CDR3 spells CASSWTGAYEQYF. In DNA, the CDR3 is TGCGCCAGCAGCTGGACAGGGGCTTACGAGCAGTACTTC.

This clonotype has ten or more counts. V and J are TRBV6-5 and TRBJ2-2; TRBD1 or TRBD2 may be the D gene (5 bases each). V lost 6 bases and J 1 base, leaving 18 bases between the germline ends. Germline V lookup: CDR1 MNHEY, CDR2 SVGAGI. The CDR3 spans 17 residues. The CDR3 nucleotides read TGTGCCAGCAGCCCCTTCTCGGGACGACAGAACACCGGGGAGCTGTTTTTT. Its translation: CASSPFSGRQNTGELFF.

The table lists this clonotype with many counts. This rearrangement joins TRBV30 to TRBJ1-5, with D perhaps matching TRBD1 (5 bases). CDR1 and CDR2 (germline): GTSNPN, SVGIG (reference sequence). Deletions cut 3 bases from V and 10 bases from J, with 28 bases between. This CDR3 comprises 17 residues. The CDR3 protein is CAWSVHRTGRGFGPQHF. CDR3 in DNA: TGTGCCTGGAGCGTCCACAGAACCGGACGGGGCTTTGGTCCCCAGCATTTT.

This clonotype was seen many times. This chain joins TRBV30 and TRBJ2-2; no clear D gene. Germline lookup yields CDR1 GTSNPN and CDR2 SVGIG (reference sequence). V was cut by 4 bases and J by 5 bases, with 11 bases left in between. This CDR3 contains 13 residues. CDR3 nucleotides: TGTGCCTGGACCTCTTATCGGACCGGGGAGCTGTTTTTT. The encoded protein is CAWTSYRTGELFF. The whole variable domain, remainder taken from reference TRBV30 and TRBJ2-2, is SQTIHQWPATLVQPVGSPLSLECTVEGTSNPNLYWYRQAAGRGLQLLFYSVGIGQISSEVPQNLSASRPQDRQFILSSKKLLLSDSGFYLCAWTSYRTGELFFGEGSRLTVL.

This clonotype was detected ten times or more. The chain links TRBV18 to TRBJ1-5; tentatively, D is TRBD1 (5 bases). The CDR3 consists of 18 residues. Per the germline V gene, CDR1 is KGHSH and CDR2 is LQKENI. Trimming pared 4 bases from V and 2 bases from J, leaving 21 bases between. In nucleotides, the CDR3 is TGTGCCAGCTCACGAGATAGCAACACAGGTTCGGGCAATCAGCCCCAGCATTTT. Protein: CASSRDSNTGSGNQPQHF.

In this sample, this clonotype turned up many times. The chain joins TRBV5-6 to TRBJ1-2; D not resolved. From germline, CDR1 is SGHDT and CDR2 YYEEEE. The V gene lost 6 bases and the J gene lost 7 bases, with 16 bases spanning the gap. This CDR3 comprises 13 residues. DNA of the CDR3: TGTGCCAGCACTCTAAGACCCACCGGTGGCTACACCTTC. Translated, it gives CASTLRPTGGYTF.

This clonotype was observed at least ten times. V usage is TRBV6-5 and J usage is TRBJ1-1; 9 positions match TRBD1. The CDR3 has 14 residues. Germline V gene lookup returns CDR1 MNHEY and CDR2 SVGAGI. V lost 6 bases, J lost 5 bases, and 7 bases stayed unmatched. The CDR3 sequence is CASRPRTGVTEAFF. The CDR3 region has the DNA TGTGCCAGCAGGCCACGGACAGGGGTAACTGAAGCTTTCTTT.

The table lists this clonotype with many counts. At one end, the junction sequence differs from germline, possibly due to a read error. The chain is built from TRBV6-5 and TRBJ2-7; the D gene is possibly TRBD1 (6 bases). This CDR3 spans 14 amino acids. Germline CDR1 MNHEY, CDR2 SVGAGI. This chain's CDR3 is CASSPRGGTYEQYF. The CDR3 nucleotides are TGTGCCAGCAGTCCCAGGGGCGGAACCTACGAACAGTACTTC.

This clonotype was seen repeatedly, ten times or more. This chain links TRBV6-1 with TRBJ2-5; D gene ambiguous. Trimming cost V 6 bases and J 4 bases, with 9 bases left between them. The CDR3 is made up of 12 amino acids. Germline V gene lookup returns CDR1 MNHNS and CDR2 SASEGT. The CDR3 bases are TGTGCCAGCAGCAAAACCCTAGAGACCCAGTACTTC. It codes for CASSKTLETQYF.

This clonotype was seen repeatedly, ten times or more. V is TRBV3-1 and J is TRBJ2-7; TRBD2 matches at 13 bases. CDR1 and CDR2 from the germline V gene are LGHDT and YNNKEL (reference sequence). The CDR3 runs to 15 residues. V dropped 3 bases and J dropped 7; count of bases not matched to a gene: 6. CDR3 nucleotide sequence: TGTGCCAGCAGCCACATTGGACTAGCGGGAGTTGAGCAGTACTTC. It codes for CASSHIGLAGVEQYF.

V is TRBV6-1 and J is TRBJ2-7; TRBD2 aligns across 11 bases. Trimming cost V 5 bases and J 5 bases; bases outside gene matches: 11. Germline assignment: CDR1 MNHNS and CDR2 SASEGT. The CDR3 is made up of 16 amino acids. This CDR3 is CASSKIAGGKADEQYF. As DNA, the CDR3 is TGTGCCAGCAGTAAAATAGCGGGAGGGAAAGCGGACGAGCAGTACTTC.

This clonotype was picked up many times. The J gene is TRBJ2-7, the V gene TRBV5-1; no clear D. The germline V and J ends were trimmed by 3 bases and 7 bases, with 17 bases remaining between them. Germline V gives CDR1 SGHRS, CDR2 YFSETQ. CDR3 length equals 14 residues. In DNA form, the CDR3 reads TGCGCCAGCAGCTCCGGAAGTTCCTATTTAGAGCAGTACTTC. This encodes CASSSGSSYLEQYF.

A few counts support this clonotype. The V call is TRBV12-3 or TRBV12-4, the J call TRBJ1-1; no reliable D call. The germline V and J ends were trimmed by 6 bases and 1 base, with 6 bases remaining between them. This CDR3 region has 12 residues. The DNA of the CDR3 is TGTGCCAGCAGACTCAAGAACACTGAAGCTTTCTTT. This sequence encodes CASRLKNTEAFF.

The gene calls are TRBV12-3 or TRBV12-4 and TRBJ1-2; TRBD1 agrees at 9 bases. This CDR3 spans 15 amino acids. V lost 5 bases, J lost 6 bases, and 10 bases stayed unmatched. The CDR3: CASSRPGQGKNGYTF. The CDR3 DNA reads as TGTGCCAGCAGTCGTCCGGGACAGGGTAAAAATGGCTACACCTTC.

This clonotype was detected many times. The junction shows a germline mismatch at one end, possibly a read error. The rearrangement links TRBV6-1 to TRBJ2-7; 9 nucleotides match TRBD1. CDR1 and CDR2 from the germline V gene are MNHNS and SASEGT. The CDR3 consists of 13 residues. The CDR3 DNA follows: TGTACCAGCAGTGAATGGACAGGGGCCGAGCAGTACTTC. It specifies CTSSEWTGAEQYF.